The entry that follows covers one TCR beta chain sequence. What it recognizes is unknown. The record originates from a study of identifying expanded T cells in peripheral blood. The assay was immunoSEQ multiplex PCR, and TCRdb's table has in-frame clones only and misses some. The sample yields about 90,000 clones, about 90% seen once. V was shortened by 5 bases and J by 7 bases, with 12 bases between the two germline ends. The CDR3 contains 14 residues. The germline CDR1 and CDR2 sequences are LNHDA and SQIVND (reference sequence). Regarding the study as a whole: Over about two and four weeks, about 15 and 19 clones changed, versus roughly 1.1 between replicates.

During the collection period, no donor immune events like infections were recorded. Input material: blood. The rearrangement uses TRBV19 and TRBJ1-6; unclear D gene. The TCR was taken from a person between 18 and 70 years old in good health. CDR3 in DNA: TGTGCCAGTAGTCCCCGGACCGAAAATTCACCCCTCCACTTT. Translation gives CASSPRTENSPLHF.